These T cell receptor beta chains were read from a single sample in a study of T cells in Graves' hyperthyroidism and ophthalmopathy. TCRdb called the multiplex PCR reads again in MiXCR, with one record for every CDR3 protein. The data hold about 540,000 distinct CDR3 sequences, with approximately 44% observed a single time. Sequences were obtained from peripheral blood or thyroid tissue (not recorded which). These receptors were collected from a woman aged 18-35 years with Graves' hyperthyroidism. Both conserved end residues are part of each CDR3. A D gene is named only where the DNA matches it firmly. Expanded clones are given a class, and other clones once, few, many or no size at all.

V gene	J gene	CDR3 length	clone size	D gene	CDR3 protein	CDR3 DNA
TRBV12-3/TRBV12-4	TRBJ1-2	14	NA	NA	CASRRGRLNYGYTF	TGTGCCAGCAGAAGAGGTAGGCTCAACTATGGCTACACCTTC
TRBV5-1	TRBJ1-1	14	few	NA	CASSLGRKNTEAFF	TGCGCCAGCAGCTTGGGCAGGAAGAACACTGAAGCTTTCTTT
TRBV7-9	TRBJ1-5	16	NA	NA	CASSPSLAGVGQPQHF	TGTGCCAGCAGCCCCTCTCTGGCAGGGGTGGGTCAGCCCCAGCATTTT
TRBV10-3	TRBJ1-1	13	NA	NA	CAIRGRTYTEAFF	TGTGCCATCAGGGGCAGAACTTACACTGAAGCTTTCTTT
TRBV2	TRBJ2-7	15	few	NA	CASSEVTGALYEQYF	TGTGCCAGCAGTGAAGTGACAGGAGCCTTATACGAGCAGTACTTC
TRBV20-1	TRBJ2-7	12	few	NA	CSAILTTYEQYF	TGCAGTGCTATACTAACAACCTACGAGCAGTACTTC
TRBV25-1	TRBJ1-2	15	NA	NA	CASSELDPGGYGYTF	TGTGCCAGCAGTGAATTAGACCCGGGGGGGTATGGCTACACCTTC
TRBV24-1	TRBJ2-2	14	few	TRBD1	CASSWTGDTGELFF	TGTGCCAGCAGTTGGACAGGGGACACCGGGGAGCTGTTTTTT
TRBV7-8	TRBJ2-7	15	few	TRBD2	CASSRGGMGSYEQYF	TGTGCCAGCAGCCGGGGGGGGATGGGCTCCTACGAGCAGTACTTC
TRBV10-3	TRBJ2-5	15	once	NA	CAIKTEGTGLETQYF	TGTGCCATCAAGACGGAGGGAACAGGGCTAGAGACCCAGTACTTC
TRBV29-1	TRBJ2-2	15	NA	TRBD2	CSVVKGLENTGELFF	TGCAGCGTTGTGAAGGGACTAGAAAACACCGGGGAGCTGTTTTTT
TRBV5-6	TRBJ1-5	16	few	TRBD1	CASSLATGGSNQPQHF	TGTGCCAGCAGCTTGGCAACAGGGGGAAGCAATCAGCCCCAGCATTTT
TRBV5-5	TRBJ1-3	12	few	NA	CASTGTGNTIYF	TGTGCCAGCACAGGGACTGGAAACACCATATATTTT
TRBV14	TRBJ1-1	13	many	NA	CASSQASRIEAFF	TGTGCCAGCAGCCAAGCATCCAGGATTGAAGCTTTCTTT
TRBV7-9	TRBJ2-5	13	few	NA	CASSTAFGETQYF	TGTGCCAGCAGCACGGCATTCGGGGAGACCCAGTACTTC
TRBV6-1	TRBJ1-1	16	few	NA	CASSPLGGTPNTEAFF	TGTGCCAGCAGTCCCCTCGGTGGGACGCCGAACACTGAAGCTTTCTTT
TRBV2	TRBJ1-5	15	NA	TRBD1	CASRDRDRRNQPQHF	TGTGCCAGCAGAGATCGGGACAGGAGGAATCAGCCCCAGCATTTT
TRBV25-1	TRBJ1-4	16	NA	NA	CASSFRDGATNEKLFF	TGTGCCAGCAGTTTCAGGGATGGCGCAACTAATGAAAAACTGTTTTTT
TRBV25-1	TRBJ1-1	11	NA	TRBD1	CANRGNTEAFF	TGTGCTAACAGGGGTAACACTGAAGCTTTCTTT
TRBV10-2	TRBJ1-4	17	NA	NA	CASSASRGFSLNGKLFF	TGCGCCAGCAGTGCTAGTAGAGGCTTTTCCCTCAATGGAAAACTGTTTTTT
TRBV24-1	TRBJ1-5	15	many	NA	CATSDSYRHNQPQHF	TGTGCCACCAGTGATTCATATAGGCACAATCAGCCCCAGCATTTT
TRBV7-9	TRBJ1-3	15	NA	NA	CASSLGSLSGNTIYF	TGTGCCAGCAGCTTAGGAAGCCTCTCTGGAAACACCATATATTTT
TRBV7-2	TRBJ2-5	15	NA	TRBD2	CASSFVGTTQETQYF	TGTGCCAGCAGCTTTGTCGGGACTACACAAGAGACCCAGTACTTC
TRBV20-1	TRBJ1-2	11	NA	NA	CSGRGRVGVAF	TGCAGTGGTAGAGGCAGGGTGGGGGTCGCCTTC
TRBV6-5	TRBJ1-1	12	NA	NA	CASWDTYTEAFF	TGTGCCAGCTGGGACACCTACACTGAAGCTTTCTTT
TRBV24-1	TRBJ1-5	18	NA	TRBD1	CATSARDSPLTRGQPQHF	TGTGCCACCAGTGCCAGGGACAGTCCCTTAACAAGAGGTCAGCCCCAGCATTTT
TRBV10-3	TRBJ1-3	15	NA	NA	CAKLRVLRSGNTIYF	TGTGCCAAGCTCCGGGTTCTCCGCTCTGGAAACACCATATATTTT
TRBV7-9	TRBJ2-7	14	NA	TRBD2	CASSLTSGSVEQYF	TGCGCCAGCAGCCTGACTAGCGGGAGCGTTGAGCAGTACTTC
TRBV2	TRBJ1-6	13	many	TRBD1	CASSTTGVSPLHF	TGTGCCAGCAGTACGACAGGGGTTTCACCCCTCCACTTT
TRBV11-2	TRBJ2-2	13	few	NA	CASSLMYTGELFF	TGTGCCAGCAGCCTGATGTACACCGGGGAGCTGTTTTTT
TRBV4-1	TRBJ1-1	16	NA	NA	CASSQGRGTLDTEAFF	TGCGCCAGCAGCCAAGGCAGGGGAACCCTGGACACTGAAGCTTTCTTT
TRBV4-1	TRBJ1-4	15	few	TRBD1	CASSLQDRGNEKLFF	TGCGCCAGCAGCCTCCAAGACAGGGGGAATGAAAAACTGTTTTTT
TRBV9	TRBJ2-7	16	few	NA	CASSVSQGREPYEQYF	TGTGCCAGCAGCGTCTCACAGGGACGGGAGCCCTACGAGCAGTACTTC
TRBV7-9	TRBJ1-4	16	NA	NA	CASSQGDGLYNEKLFF	TGCGCCAGCAGCCAAGGGGACGGACTATATAATGAAAAACTGTTTTTT
TRBV2	TRBJ1-5	14	many	TRBD1	CASSDGDRNQPQHF	TGTGCCAGCAGTGATGGGGACAGGAATCAGCCCCAGCATTTT
TRBV19	TRBJ2-2	12	many	NA	CASSMRGSGLFF	TGTGCCAGTAGTATGCGTGGGAGCGGGCTGTTTTTT
TRBV7-9	TRBJ2-7	12	NA	NA	CASSPDLVEQYF	TGTGCCAGCAGCCCTGACCTCGTCGAGCAGTACTTC
TRBV2	TRBJ1-2	14	few	TRBD1	CASSPTGMNYGYTF	TGTGCCAGCAGTCCGACAGGGATGAACTATGGCTACACCTTC
TRBV7-8	TRBJ1-2	16	NA	NA	CASSHPLSGGFYGYTF	TGTGCCAGCAGCCATCCTCTAAGCGGGGGCTTCTATGGCTACACCTTC
TRBV12-3/TRBV12-4	TRBJ2-7	13	NA	TRBD1	CASSWDRLREQYF	TGTGCCAGCAGTTGGGACAGACTTAGGGAGCAGTACTTC
TRBV5-1	TRBJ1-5	16	NA	NA	CASSQGSVYSNQPQHF	TGCGCCAGCAGCCAAGGATCCGTTTATAGCAATCAGCCCCAGCATTTT
TRBV2	TRBJ1-1	13	many	NA	CASSTRQATEAFF	TGTGCCAGCAGTACTAGACAGGCCACTGAAGCTTTCTTT